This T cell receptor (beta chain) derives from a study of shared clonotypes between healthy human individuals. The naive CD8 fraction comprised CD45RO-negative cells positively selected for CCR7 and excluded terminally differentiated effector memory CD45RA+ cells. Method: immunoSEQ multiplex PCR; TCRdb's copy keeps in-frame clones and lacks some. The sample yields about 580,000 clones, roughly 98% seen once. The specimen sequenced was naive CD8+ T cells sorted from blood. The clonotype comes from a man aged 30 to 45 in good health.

This CDR3 reads CASSSGTGVYGELFF. CDR3 in DNA: TGTGCCAGCTCAAGCGGGACAGGGGTTTACGGGGAGCTGTTTTTT. The V gene is TRBV27, the J gene TRBJ2-2, with 10 bases identical to TRBD1. The V segment lost 8 bases and the J segment 7 bases; nucleotides outside the gene matches: 10. This CDR3 region has 15 residues. From germline, CDR1 is MNHEY and CDR2 SMNVEV (reference sequence).